The rows below give T cell receptor beta chains drawn from one sample of a study of blood T cell repertoires in COVID-19. The data were produced by immunoSEQ multiplex PCR, yet TCRdb's version contains in-frame clones alone and is incomplete. The table shows about 250,000 clones, with 80% to 90% occurring only once. The sequenced sample consisted of peripheral blood. The receptor set was obtained from a man aged 25 to 45 with acute or convalescent COVID-19. CDR3s leave out the opening cysteine and the closing phenylalanine or tryptophan. The order of the fields is J gene, V gene, CDR3 protein.

j_gene: TRBJ2-2; v_gene: TRBV7-8; CDR3aa: ASRPGTSGTGELF
j_gene: TRBJ1-2; v_gene: TRBV7-6; CDR3aa: ASSLGTAPGDGYGYT
j_gene: TRBJ2-5; v_gene: TRBV5-1; CDR3aa: ASAFGGSTLETQY
j_gene: TRBJ1-2; v_gene: TRBV6-5; CDR3aa: ASAESGGRVGGYT
j_gene: TRBJ2-3; v_gene: TRBV5-1; CDR3aa: ASSLAGVGFTDTQY
j_gene: TRBJ1-4; v_gene: TRBV19; CDR3aa: ASAGTGNEKLF
j_gene: TRBJ1-1; v_gene: TRBV14; CDR3aa: ASSQTRGQGDSALS
j_gene: TRBJ1-1; v_gene: TRBV18; CDR3aa: ASSPRQGTEAF
j_gene: TRBJ1-4; v_gene: TRBV4-2; CDR3aa: ASSQDYFEKLF
j_gene: TRBJ2-2; v_gene: TRBV3-1/TRBV3-2; CDR3aa: ASSNLRGFTGELF
j_gene: TRBJ2-3; v_gene: TRBV9; CDR3aa: ASSDATGTSRFTDTQY
j_gene: TRBJ2-7; v_gene: TRBV15; CDR3aa: ATSRGTDYEQY
j_gene: TRBJ2-4; v_gene: TRBV3-1/TRBV3-2; CDR3aa: ASSLKGLAGGIDANIQY
j_gene: TRBJ1-5; v_gene: TRBV5-6; CDR3aa: ASSLFSGFAEPQH
j_gene: TRBJ2-3; v_gene: TRBV7-2; CDR3aa: ASSPYGLAGRVDTQY
j_gene: TRBJ1-2; v_gene: TRBV28; CDR3aa: ASSIGRGGDGYT
j_gene: TRBJ1-5; v_gene: TRBV12-3/TRBV12-4; CDR3aa: ASSLAAGQPQH
j_gene: TRBJ1-6; v_gene: TRBV7-9; CDR3aa: ASSAPAGGSSYNSPLH
j_gene: TRBJ1-5; v_gene: TRBV15; CDR3aa: ATSRDGGSNQPQH
j_gene: TRBJ1-1; v_gene: TRBV28; CDR3aa: ASRSLTVAF
j_gene: TRBJ2-1; v_gene: TRBV6-5; CDR3aa: ASSYYASGGGEQF
j_gene: TRBJ2-3; v_gene: TRBV5-1; CDR3aa: ASSLRQGGDTQY
j_gene: TRBJ2-3; v_gene: TRBV27; CDR3aa: ASSRPVSGSTPHTQY
j_gene: TRBJ2-1; v_gene: TRBV30; CDR3aa: AWSIGTSGTYNYNEQF
j_gene: TRBJ2-7; v_gene: TRBV5-1; CDR3aa: ASSLRSASGFRGHEQY
j_gene: TRBJ1-2; v_gene: TRBV28; CDR3aa: ASSFGGLGYGYT
j_gene: TRBJ2-3; v_gene: TRBV27; CDR3aa: ASSLSTDTQY
j_gene: TRBJ1-1; v_gene: TRBV7-9; CDR3aa: ASSLVSTGAF
j_gene: TRBJ2-3; v_gene: TRBV7-7; CDR3aa: ASSSLASGSTDTQY
j_gene: TRBJ2-1; v_gene: TRBV5-1; CDR3aa: ASSIGLAGGQRNEQF
j_gene: TRBJ2-1; v_gene: TRBV7-2; CDR3aa: ASSTRTSGAYNEQF
j_gene: TRBJ2-1; v_gene: TRBV5-1; CDR3aa: ASSLKPSGRSYNEQF
j_gene: TRBJ2-7; v_gene: TRBV5-1; CDR3aa: ASSGGTWDEQY
j_gene: TRBJ1-3; v_gene: TRBV30; CDR3aa: AWSKLLSGNTIY
j_gene: TRBJ2-3; v_gene: TRBV11-2; CDR3aa: ASTPQRGGRDTQY
j_gene: TRBJ2-7; v_gene: TRBV6-6; CDR3aa: ANDRGDPYEQY
j_gene: TRBJ1-2; v_gene: TRBV5-6; CDR3aa: ASIPRGTAEGYT
j_gene: TRBJ1-2; v_gene: TRBV29-1; CDR3aa: SVEGAGGSNYGYT
j_gene: TRBJ1-1; v_gene: TRBV5-1; CDR3aa: ASSKNTDTEAF
j_gene: TRBJ1-1; v_gene: TRBV3-1/TRBV3-2; CDR3aa: ASSSRDRDTEAF
j_gene: TRBJ2-7; v_gene: TRBV6-5; CDR3aa: ASNGLTSYEQY
j_gene: TRBJ2-5; v_gene: TRBV5-8; CDR3aa: ASSSEGRTGVKTQY
j_gene: TRBJ1-2; v_gene: TRBV6-1; CDR3aa: ASSGWTGEFLGYT
j_gene: TRBJ1-6; v_gene: TRBV19; CDR3aa: ASSITGTGRFRSPLH
j_gene: TRBJ1-6; v_gene: TRBV19; CDR3aa: ASSTTGGHSPLH
j_gene: TRBJ1-2; v_gene: TRBV12-3/TRBV12-4; CDR3aa: ASRTDRSAGYT
j_gene: TRBJ1-3; v_gene: TRBV28; CDR3aa: ASSFMGAAGNTIY
j_gene: TRBJ2-7; v_gene: TRBV7-2; CDR3aa: ASSPGLAGGVEQY
j_gene: TRBJ2-2; v_gene: TRBV18; CDR3aa: ASSPGLRGTNTGELF
j_gene: TRBJ1-2; v_gene: TRBV28; CDR3aa: ASRTENKRGYT
j_gene: TRBJ1-5; v_gene: TRBV4-1; CDR3aa: ASSQERDRGFQPQH
j_gene: TRBJ1-2; v_gene: TRBV12-5; CDR3aa: ASGFGTKYYT
j_gene: TRBJ1-4; v_gene: TRBV5-1; CDR3aa: ASSLATGGEKLF
j_gene: TRBJ2-5; v_gene: TRBV7-3; CDR3aa: ASSLLSDGGAQY
j_gene: TRBJ2-7; v_gene: TRBV7-9; CDR3aa: ASIRQGTSYEQY